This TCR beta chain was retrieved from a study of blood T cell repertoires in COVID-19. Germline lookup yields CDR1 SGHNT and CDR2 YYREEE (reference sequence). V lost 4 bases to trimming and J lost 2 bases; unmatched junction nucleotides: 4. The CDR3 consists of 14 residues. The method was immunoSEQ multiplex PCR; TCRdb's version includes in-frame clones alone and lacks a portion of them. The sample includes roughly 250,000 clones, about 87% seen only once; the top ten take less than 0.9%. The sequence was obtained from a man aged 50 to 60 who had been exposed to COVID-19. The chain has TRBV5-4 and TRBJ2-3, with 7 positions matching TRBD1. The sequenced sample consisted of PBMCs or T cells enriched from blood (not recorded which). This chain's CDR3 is CASSQGQLTDTQYF. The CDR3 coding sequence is TGTGCCAGCAGCCAGGGACAGCTCACAGATACGCAGTATTTT.